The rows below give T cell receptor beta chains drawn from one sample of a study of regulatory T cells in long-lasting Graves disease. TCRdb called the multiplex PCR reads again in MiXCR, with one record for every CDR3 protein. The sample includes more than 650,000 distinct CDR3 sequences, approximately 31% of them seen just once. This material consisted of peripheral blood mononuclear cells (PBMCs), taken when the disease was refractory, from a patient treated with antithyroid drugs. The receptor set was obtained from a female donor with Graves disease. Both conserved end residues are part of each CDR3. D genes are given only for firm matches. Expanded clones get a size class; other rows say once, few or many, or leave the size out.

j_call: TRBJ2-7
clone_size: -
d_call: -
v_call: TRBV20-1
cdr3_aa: CSARNLEYEQYF
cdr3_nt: TGCAGTGCTAGAAACCTAGAATACGAGCAGTACTTC

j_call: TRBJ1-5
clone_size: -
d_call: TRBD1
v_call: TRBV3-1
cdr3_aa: CASSQDFRGIGNQPQHF
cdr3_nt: TGTGCCAGCAGCCAAGATTTCAGGGGGATTGGCAATCAGCCCCAGCATTTT

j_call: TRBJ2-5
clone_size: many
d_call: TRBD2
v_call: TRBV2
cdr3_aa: CASVTGGETQYF
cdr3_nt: TGTGCCAGCGTAACGGGAGGGGAGACCCAGTACTTC

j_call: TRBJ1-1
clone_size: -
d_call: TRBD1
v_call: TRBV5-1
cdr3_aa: CASKDRGRTYTEAFF
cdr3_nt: TGCGCCAGCAAGGACAGGGGGCGAACTTACACTGAAGCTTTCTTT

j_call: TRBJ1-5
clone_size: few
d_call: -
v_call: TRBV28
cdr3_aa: CASSKQGRGNQPQHF
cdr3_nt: TGTGCCAGCAGTAAACAGGGAAGAGGCAATCAGCCCCAGCATTTT

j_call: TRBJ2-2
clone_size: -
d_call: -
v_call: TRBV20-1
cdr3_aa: CSARDLDLGELFF
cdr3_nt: TGCAGTGCTAGAGACTTAGATCTCGGGGAGCTGTTTTTT

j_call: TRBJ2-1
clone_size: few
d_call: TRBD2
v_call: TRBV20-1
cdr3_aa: CSAWTSGKDDEQFF
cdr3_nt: TGCAGTGCCTGGACTAGCGGGAAGGACGATGAGCAGTTCTTC

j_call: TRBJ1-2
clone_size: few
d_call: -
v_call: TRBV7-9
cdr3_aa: CASSLADGYTF
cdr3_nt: TGTGCCAGCAGCTTGGCGGATGGCTACACCTTC

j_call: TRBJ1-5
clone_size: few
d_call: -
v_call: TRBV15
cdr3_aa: CATSSRTVLIQPQHF
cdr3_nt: TGTGCCACCAGCAGTCGGACAGTACTGATTCAGCCCCAGCATTTT

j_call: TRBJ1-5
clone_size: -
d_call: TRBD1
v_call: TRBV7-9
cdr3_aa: CASSFISPQGAAKPQHF
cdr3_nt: TGTGCCAGCAGTTTTATCAGCCCCCAGGGGGCGGCGAAGCCCCAGCATTTT

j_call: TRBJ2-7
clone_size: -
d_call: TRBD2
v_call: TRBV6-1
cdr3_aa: CASSYTTSGLYEQYF
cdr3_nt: TGTGCCAGCAGTTACACTACTAGCGGGCTTTACGAGCAGTACTTC

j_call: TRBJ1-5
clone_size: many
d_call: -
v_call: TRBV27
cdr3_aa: CASSWQPNQPQHF
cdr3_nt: TGTGCCAGCAGTTGGCAACCAAATCAGCCCCAGCATTTT

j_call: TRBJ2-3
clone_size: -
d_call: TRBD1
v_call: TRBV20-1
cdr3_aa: CSASPGTGTTDTQYF
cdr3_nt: TGCAGTGCTAGTCCCGGGACAGGGACCACAGATACGCAGTATTTT

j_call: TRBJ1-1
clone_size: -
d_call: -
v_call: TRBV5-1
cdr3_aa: CASSNQGSTEAFF
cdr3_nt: TGCGCCAGCAGCAACCAGGGGAGCACTGAAGCTTTCTTT

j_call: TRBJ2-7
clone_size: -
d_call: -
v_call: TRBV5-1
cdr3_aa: CASSLREYHEQYF
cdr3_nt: TGCGCCAGCAGCTTGCGGGAGTACCACGAGCAGTACTTC

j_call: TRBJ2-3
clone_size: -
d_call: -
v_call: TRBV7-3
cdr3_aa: CASSLKSGSTDTQYF
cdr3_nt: TGTGCCAGCAGCTTAAAGAGCGGTAGCACAGATACGCAGTATTTT

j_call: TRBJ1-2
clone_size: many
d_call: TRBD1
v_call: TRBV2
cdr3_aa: CASRGTDRANYGYTF
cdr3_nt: TGTGCCAGCAGGGGCACGGACAGGGCCAACTATGGCTACACCTTC

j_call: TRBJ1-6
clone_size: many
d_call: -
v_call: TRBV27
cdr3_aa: CASSLSEKVSPLHF
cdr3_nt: TGTGCCAGCAGTTTATCGGAAAAGGTTTCACCCCTCCACTTT

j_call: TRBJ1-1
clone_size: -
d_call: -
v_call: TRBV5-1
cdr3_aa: CASSLRDIGTEAFF
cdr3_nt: TGCGCCAGCAGCTTGCGGGATATCGGCACTGAAGCTTTCTTT

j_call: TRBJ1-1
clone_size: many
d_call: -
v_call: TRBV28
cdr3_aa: CASSFPTGLNTEAFF
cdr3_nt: TGTGCCAGCAGTTTTCCCACAGGGTTGAACACTGAAGCTTTCTTT

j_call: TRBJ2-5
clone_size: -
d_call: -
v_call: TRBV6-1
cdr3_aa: CASILTPGEETQYF
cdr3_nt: TGTGCCAGCATCCTCACCCCAGGGGAAGAGACCCAGTACTTC

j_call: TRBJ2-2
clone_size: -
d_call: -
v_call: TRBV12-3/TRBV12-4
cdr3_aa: CASSLQTGTTGELFF
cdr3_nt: TGTGCCAGCAGCCTCCAGACGGGGACCACCGGGGAGCTGTTTTTT

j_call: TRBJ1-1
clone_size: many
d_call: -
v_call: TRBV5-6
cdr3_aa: CASSLGAQGNTEAFF
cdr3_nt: TGTGCCAGCAGCTTGGGGGCCCAGGGGAACACTGAAGCTTTCTTT

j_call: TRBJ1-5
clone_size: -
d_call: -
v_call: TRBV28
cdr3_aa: CASSSRQSPDQPQHF
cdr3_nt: TGTGCCAGCAGTTCCCGACAGTCTCCCGATCAGCCCCAGCATTTT

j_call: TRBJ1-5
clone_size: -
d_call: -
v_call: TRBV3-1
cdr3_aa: CASSQGWGNVGQPQHF
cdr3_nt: TGTGCCAGCAGCCAGGGGTGGGGAAATGTTGGTCAGCCCCAGCATTTT

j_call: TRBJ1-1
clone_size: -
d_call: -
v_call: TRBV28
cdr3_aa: CASSLRSLGAWGNTEAFF
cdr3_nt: TGTGCCAGCAGTTTAAGGTCGCTAGGGGCCTGGGGGAACACTGAAGCTTTCTTT

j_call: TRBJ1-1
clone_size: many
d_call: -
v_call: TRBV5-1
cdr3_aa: CASSLAGGADTEAFF
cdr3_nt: TGCGCCAGCAGCTTGGCCGGCGGGGCTGACACTGAAGCTTTCTTT

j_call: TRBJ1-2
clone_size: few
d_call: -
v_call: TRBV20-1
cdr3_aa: CSARKGGYGYTF
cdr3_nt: TGCAGTGCTAGAAAGGGGGGGTATGGCTACACCTTC

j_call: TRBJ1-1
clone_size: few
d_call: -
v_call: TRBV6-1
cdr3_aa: CASSRGQSPMNTEAFF
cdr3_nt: TGTGCCAGCAGCCGCGGACAGTCCCCCATGAACACTGAAGCTTTCTTT

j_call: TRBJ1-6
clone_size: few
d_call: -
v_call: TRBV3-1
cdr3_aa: CASSHGEGNSPLHF
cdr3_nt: TGTGCCAGCAGCCACGGCGAGGGAAATTCACCCCTCCACTTT

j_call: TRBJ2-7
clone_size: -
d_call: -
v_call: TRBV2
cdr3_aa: CASAGVYEQYF
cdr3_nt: TGTGCCAGCGCTGGGGTATACGAGCAGTACTTC

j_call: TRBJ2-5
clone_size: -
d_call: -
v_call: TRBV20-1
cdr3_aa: CSATLFQETQYF
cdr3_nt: TGCAGTGCTACGCTATTTCAAGAGACCCAGTACTTC

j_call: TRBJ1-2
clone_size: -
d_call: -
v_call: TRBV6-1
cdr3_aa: CASRPPRTEPVNYGYTF
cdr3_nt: TGTGCCAGCAGGCCCCCTCGGACGGAGCCCGTTAACTATGGCTACACCTTC

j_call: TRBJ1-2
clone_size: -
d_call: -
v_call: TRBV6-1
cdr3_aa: CASSDLGTRYGYTF
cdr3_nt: TGTGCCAGCAGTGACTTGGGGACACGCTATGGCTACACCTTC

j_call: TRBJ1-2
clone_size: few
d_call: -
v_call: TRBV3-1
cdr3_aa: CASSQDLILGANYGYTF
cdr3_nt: TGTGCCAGCAGCCAAGATCTGATCTTGGGGGCAAACTATGGCTACACCTTC

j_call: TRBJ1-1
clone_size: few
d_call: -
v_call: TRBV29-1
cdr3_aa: CSVAAGGRITEAFF
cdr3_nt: TGCAGCGTAGCCGCAGGCGGAAGAATCACTGAAGCTTTCTTT

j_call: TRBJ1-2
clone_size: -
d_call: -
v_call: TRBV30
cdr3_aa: CAWRSEPSYGYTF
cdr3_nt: TGTGCCTGGAGGTCCGAACCTAGCTATGGCTACACCTTC

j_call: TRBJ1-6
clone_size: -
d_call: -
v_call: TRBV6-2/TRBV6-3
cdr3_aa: CASSYSTAPYNSPLHF
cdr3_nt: TGTGCCAGCAGTTACTCGACGGCACCTTATAATTCACCCCTCCACTTT

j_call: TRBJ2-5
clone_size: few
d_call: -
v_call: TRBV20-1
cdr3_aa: CSARSRSSNQETQYF
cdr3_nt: TGCAGTGCTAGATCACGTTCTAGTAACCAAGAGACCCAGTACTTC

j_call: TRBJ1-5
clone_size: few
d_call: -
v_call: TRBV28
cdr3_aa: CASSLDTGFDQPQHF
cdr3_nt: TGTGCCAGCAGTTTGGATACAGGGTTCGATCAGCCCCAGCATTTT

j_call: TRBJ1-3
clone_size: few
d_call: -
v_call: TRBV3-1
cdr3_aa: CASSLNGGSGNTIYF
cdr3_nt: TGTGCCAGCAGCCTGAATGGGGGCTCTGGAAACACCATATATTTT

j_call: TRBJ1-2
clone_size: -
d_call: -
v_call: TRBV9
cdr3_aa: CASSANAGTYGYTF
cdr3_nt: TGTGCCAGCAGCGCCAATGCCGGGACGTATGGCTACACCTTC

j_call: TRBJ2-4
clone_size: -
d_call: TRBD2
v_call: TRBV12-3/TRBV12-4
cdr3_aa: CASSLGQGGDIQYF
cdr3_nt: TGTGCCAGCAGTTTAGGGCAGGGAGGGGACATTCAGTACTTC

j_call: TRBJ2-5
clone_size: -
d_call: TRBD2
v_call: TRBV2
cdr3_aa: CASSVGLAGQETQYF
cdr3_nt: TGTGCCAGCAGTGTCGGACTAGCGGGACAAGAGACCCAGTACTTC

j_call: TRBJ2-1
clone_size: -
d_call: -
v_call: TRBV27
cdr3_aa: CASSLSLRAGWNEQFF
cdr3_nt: TGTGCCAGCAGTTTATCTCTCAGGGCGGGATGGAATGAGCAGTTCTTC

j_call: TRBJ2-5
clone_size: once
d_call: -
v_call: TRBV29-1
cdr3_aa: CSVLPGTQETQYF
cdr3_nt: TGCAGCGTCCTTCCCGGGACGCAAGAGACCCAGTACTTC

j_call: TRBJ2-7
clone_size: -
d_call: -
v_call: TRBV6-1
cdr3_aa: CASRGTRDTYEQYF
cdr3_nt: TGTGCCAGCAGAGGGACACGGGACACCTACGAGCAGTACTTC

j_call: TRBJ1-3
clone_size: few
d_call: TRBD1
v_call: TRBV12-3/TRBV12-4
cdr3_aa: CASSIIQGSGNTIYF
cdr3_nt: TGTGCCAGCAGTATAATACAGGGGTCTGGAAACACCATATATTTT

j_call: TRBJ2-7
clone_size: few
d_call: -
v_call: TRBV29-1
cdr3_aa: CSVAGGPAYEQYF
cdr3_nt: TGCAGCGTTGCAGGGGGGCCGGCTTACGAGCAGTACTTC

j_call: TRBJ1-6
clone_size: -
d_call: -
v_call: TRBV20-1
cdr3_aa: CSAPGTPSRNSPLHF
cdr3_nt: TGCAGTGCTCCCGGGACCCCCAGTCGGAATTCACCCCTCCACTTT

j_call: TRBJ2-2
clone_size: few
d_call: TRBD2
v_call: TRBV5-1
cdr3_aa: CASANAGGTGELFF
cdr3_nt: TGCGCCAGCGCAAATGCCGGGGGGACCGGGGAGCTGTTTTTT

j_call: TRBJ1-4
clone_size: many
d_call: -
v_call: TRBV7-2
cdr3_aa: CASSLAPATNEKLFF
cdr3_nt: TGTGCCAGCAGCTTAGCGCCAGCAACTAATGAAAAACTGTTTTTT

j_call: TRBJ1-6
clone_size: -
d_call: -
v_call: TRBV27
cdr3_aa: CASTASGGGSPLHF
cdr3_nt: TGTGCCAGCACGGCGAGCGGGGGTGGTTCACCCCTCCACTTT

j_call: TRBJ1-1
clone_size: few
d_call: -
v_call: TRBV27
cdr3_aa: CASSLNIGGPEAFF
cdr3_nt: TGTGCCAGCAGTCTGAACATCGGCGGACCTGAAGCTTTCTTT

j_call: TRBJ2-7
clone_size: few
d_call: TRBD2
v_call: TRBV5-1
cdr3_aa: CASSSTILAGAYEQYF
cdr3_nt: TGCGCCAGCAGCTCTACGATCTTAGCGGGAGCCTACGAGCAGTACTTC